This T cell receptor (beta chain) was documented in a study of cytomegalovirus exposure and HLA in healthy donors. CDR3 length: 15 residues. V was cut by 5 bases and J by 11 bases, with 24 bases left in between. Looked up from germline, CDR1 is SGHVS and CDR2 is FQNEAQ. Here immunoSEQ multiplex PCR was the method, and the copy in TCRdb shows in-frame clones only, minus some. The sample yields some 150,000 clones, around nine tenths seen once. This clonotype originated in a woman in her twenties or thirties in good health and CMV-seronegative. The sequencing sample was made of PBMCs. The rearrangement links TRBV7-8 to TRBJ1-1; TRBD1 is a possible D gene (5 bases). The CDR3 DNA reads TGTGCCAGCAGCCCTAGCCCCGGGACTACCGTGAGTGCTTTCTTT. Amino acid sequence: CASSPSPGTTVSAFF.